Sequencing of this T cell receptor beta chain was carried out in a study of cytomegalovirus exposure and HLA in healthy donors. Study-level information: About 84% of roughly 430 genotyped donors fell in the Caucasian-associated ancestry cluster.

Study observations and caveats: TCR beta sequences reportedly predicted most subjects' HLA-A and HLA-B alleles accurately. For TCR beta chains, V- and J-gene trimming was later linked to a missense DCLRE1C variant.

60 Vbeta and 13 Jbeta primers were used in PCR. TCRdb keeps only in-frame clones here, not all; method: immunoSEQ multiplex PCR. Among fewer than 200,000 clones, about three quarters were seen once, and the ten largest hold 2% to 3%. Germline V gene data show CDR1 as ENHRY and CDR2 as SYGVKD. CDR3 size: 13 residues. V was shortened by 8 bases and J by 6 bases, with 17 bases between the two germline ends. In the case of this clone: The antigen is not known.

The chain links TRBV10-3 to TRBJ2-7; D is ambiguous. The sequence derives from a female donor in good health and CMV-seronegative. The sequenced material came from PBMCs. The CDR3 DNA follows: TGTGCCATCGCGACTGAGCTTCCTACCGAGCAGTACTTC. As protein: CAIATELPTEQYF.